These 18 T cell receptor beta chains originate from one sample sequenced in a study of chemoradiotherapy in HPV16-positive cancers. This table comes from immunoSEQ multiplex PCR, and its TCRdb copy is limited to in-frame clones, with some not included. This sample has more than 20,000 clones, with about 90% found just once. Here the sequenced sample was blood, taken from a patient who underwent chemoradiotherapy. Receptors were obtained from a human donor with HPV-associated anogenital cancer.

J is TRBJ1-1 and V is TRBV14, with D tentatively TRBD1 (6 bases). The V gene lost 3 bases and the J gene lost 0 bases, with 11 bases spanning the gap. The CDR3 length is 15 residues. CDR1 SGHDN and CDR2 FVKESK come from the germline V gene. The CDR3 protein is CASSQAGALNTEAFF. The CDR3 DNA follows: TGTGCCAGCAGCCAGGCAGGGGCCCTGAACACTGAAGCTTTCTTT. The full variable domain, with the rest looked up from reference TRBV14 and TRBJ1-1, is EAGVTQFPSHSVIEKGQTVTLRCDPISGHDNLYWYRRVMGKEIKFLLHFVKESKQDESGMPNNRFLAERTGGTYSTLKVQPAELEDSGVYFCASSQAGALNTEAFFGQGTRLTVV.

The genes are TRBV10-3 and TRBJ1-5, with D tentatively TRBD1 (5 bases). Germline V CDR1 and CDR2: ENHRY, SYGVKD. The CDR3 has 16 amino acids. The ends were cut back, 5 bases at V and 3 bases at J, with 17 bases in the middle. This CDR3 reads CAISMTPPGTNQPQHF. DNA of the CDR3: TGTGCCATCAGTATGACTCCGCCGGGGACCAATCAGCCCCAGCATTTT.

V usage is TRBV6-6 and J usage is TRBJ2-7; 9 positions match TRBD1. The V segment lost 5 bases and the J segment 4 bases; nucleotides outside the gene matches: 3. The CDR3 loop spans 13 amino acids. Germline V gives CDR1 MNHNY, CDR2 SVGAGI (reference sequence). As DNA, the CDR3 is TGTGCCAGCAGTGGGACAGGGCGTTACGAGCAGTACTTC. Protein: CASSGTGRYEQYF.

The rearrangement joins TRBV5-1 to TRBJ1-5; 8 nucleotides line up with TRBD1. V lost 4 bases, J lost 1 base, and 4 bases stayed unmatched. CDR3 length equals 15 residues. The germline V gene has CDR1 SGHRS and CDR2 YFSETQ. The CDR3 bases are TGCGCCAGCAGCGTTACAGGGGGAAGCAATCAGCCCCAGCATTTT. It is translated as CASSVTGGSNQPQHF.

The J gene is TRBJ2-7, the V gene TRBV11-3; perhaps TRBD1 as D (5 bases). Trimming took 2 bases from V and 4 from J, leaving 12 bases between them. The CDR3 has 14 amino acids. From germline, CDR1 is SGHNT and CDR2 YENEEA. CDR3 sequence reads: CASSLRTGPYEQYF. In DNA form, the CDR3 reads TGTGCCAGCAGCTTACGAACAGGCCCGTACGAGCAGTACTTC. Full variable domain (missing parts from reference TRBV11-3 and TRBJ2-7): EAGVVQSPRYKIIEKKQPVAFWCNPISGHNTLYWYLQNLGQGPELLIRYENEEAVDDSQLPKDRFSAERLKGVDSTLKIQPAELGDSAVYLCASSLRTGPYEQYFGPGTRLTVT.

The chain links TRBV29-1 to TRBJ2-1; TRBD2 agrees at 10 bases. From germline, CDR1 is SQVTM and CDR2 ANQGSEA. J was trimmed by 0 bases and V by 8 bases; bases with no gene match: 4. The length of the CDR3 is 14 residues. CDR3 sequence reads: CSSASGSSYNEQFF. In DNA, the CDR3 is TGCAGCTCAGCTAGCGGGAGCTCCTACAATGAGCAGTTCTTC.

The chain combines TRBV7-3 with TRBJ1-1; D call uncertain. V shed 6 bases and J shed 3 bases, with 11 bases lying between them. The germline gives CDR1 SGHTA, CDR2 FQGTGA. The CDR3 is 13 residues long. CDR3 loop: CASRQGYYTEAFF. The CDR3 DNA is TGTGCCAGCAGACAAGGGTACTACACTGAAGCTTTCTTT.

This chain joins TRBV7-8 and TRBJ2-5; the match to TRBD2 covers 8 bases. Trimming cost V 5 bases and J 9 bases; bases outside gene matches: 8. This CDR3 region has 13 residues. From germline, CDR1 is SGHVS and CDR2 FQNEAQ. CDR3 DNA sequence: TGTGCCAGCAGCAGCGGGGGCCCCGGGGCCCAGTACTTC. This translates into CASSSGGPGAQYF.

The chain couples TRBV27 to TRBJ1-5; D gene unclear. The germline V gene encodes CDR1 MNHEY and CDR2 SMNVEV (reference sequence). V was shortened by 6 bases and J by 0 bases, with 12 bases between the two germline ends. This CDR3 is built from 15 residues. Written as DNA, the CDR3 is TGTGCCAGCAGGCCGACACCTTATAGCAATCAGCCCCAGCATTTT. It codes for CASRPTPYSNQPQHF.

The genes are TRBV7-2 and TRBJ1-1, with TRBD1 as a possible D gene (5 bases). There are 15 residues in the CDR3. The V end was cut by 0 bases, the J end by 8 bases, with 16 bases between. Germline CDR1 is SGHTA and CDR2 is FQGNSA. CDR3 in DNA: TGTGCCAGCAGCTTAGCGGTGGGACCGATGAACGAAGCTTTCTTT. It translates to CASSLAVGPMNEAFF.

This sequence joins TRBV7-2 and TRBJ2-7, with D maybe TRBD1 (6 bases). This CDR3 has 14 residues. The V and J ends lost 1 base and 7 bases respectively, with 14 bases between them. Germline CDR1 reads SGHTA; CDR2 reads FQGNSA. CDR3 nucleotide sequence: TGTGCCAGCAGCTTAGGGACAGACGTCCGGGAGCAGTACTTC. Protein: CASSLGTDVREQYF.

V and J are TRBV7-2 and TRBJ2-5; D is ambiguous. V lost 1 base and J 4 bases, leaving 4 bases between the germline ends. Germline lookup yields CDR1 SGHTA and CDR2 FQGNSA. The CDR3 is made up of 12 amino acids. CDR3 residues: CASSLDRETQYF. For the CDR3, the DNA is TGTGCCAGCAGCTTAGACCGAGAGACCCAGTACTTC.

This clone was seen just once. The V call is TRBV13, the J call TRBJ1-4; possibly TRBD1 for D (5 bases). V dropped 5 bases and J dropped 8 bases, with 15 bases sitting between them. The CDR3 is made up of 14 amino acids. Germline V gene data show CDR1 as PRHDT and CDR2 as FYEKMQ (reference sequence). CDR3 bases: TGTGCCAGCAGCCCCCCCTCGGAGGGGGAAAAACTGTTTTTT. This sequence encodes CASSPPSEGEKLFF.

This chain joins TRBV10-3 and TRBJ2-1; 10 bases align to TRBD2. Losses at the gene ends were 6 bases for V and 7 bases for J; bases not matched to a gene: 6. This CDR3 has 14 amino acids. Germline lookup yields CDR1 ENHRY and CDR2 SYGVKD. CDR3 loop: CAIRPSGRKNEQFF. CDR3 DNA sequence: TGTGCCATCAGACCTAGCGGGAGAAAGAATGAGCAGTTCTTC.

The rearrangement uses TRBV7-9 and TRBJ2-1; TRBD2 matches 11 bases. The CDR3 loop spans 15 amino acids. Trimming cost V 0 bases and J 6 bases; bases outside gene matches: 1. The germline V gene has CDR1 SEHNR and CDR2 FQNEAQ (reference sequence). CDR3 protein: CASSLASGRANEQFF. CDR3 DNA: TGTGCCAGCAGCTTAGCTAGCGGGAGGGCCAATGAGCAGTTCTTC.

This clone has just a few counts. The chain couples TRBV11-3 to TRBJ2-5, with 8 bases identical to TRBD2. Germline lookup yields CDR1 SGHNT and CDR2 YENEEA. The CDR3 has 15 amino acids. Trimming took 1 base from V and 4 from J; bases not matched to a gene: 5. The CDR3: CASSLGLAGGETQYF. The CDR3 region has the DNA TGTGCCAGCAGCTTAGGCCTAGCGGGCGGAGAGACCCAGTACTTC.

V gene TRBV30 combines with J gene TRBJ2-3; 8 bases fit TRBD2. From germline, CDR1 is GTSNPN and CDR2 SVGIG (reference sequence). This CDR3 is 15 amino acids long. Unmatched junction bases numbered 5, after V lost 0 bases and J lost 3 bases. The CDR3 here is CAWSVGGARTDTQYF. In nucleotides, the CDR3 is TGTGCCTGGAGTGTCGGGGGGGCTCGTACAGATACGCAGTATTTT.

The DNA for the CDR3 is TGTGCCAGCAGCCAAGAAGTGGGAATCGGTGGCTACACCTTC. It codes for CASSQEVGIGGYTF. This chain uses TRBV4-2 with TRBJ1-2; D is undetermined. The CDR3 extends over 14 amino acids. V lost 0 bases and J lost 7, with 12 bases in between. Per the germline V gene, CDR1 is LGHNA and CDR2 is YNFKEQ.